The 20 T cell receptor beta chains reported below all come from one sample, sequenced in a study of HIV-infected children after antiretroviral therapy interruption. Unique molecular identifiers were included in an RNA-based 3' RACE TCR library. TCRdb re-analysed the 3' RACE reads in MiXCR, keeping a single row per CDR3 protein. The sample contains some 41,000 distinct CDR3 sequences, 6.5% of which appear only once. This sample's treatment: PENTA 11 planned treatment interruption arm or continuous ART arm. This sample comprised CD45RA+ CD4+ T cells from PBMCs, pooled from several time points, obtained from a donor given antiretroviral therapy, either interrupted or continuous. Regarding subset: naive CD4+ CD45RA+ CD45RO- T cells. These receptors were taken from a pool of human donors with HIV.

The gene calls are TRBV12-3 or TRBV12-4 and TRBJ1-2; TRBD1 might be the D (5 bases). The CDR3 extends over 15 amino acids. V dropped 5 bases and J dropped 2 bases, with 15 bases sitting between them. CDR3 amino acids: CASSPGAGDNYGYTF. The CDR3 nucleotides read TGTGCCAGCAGTCCTGGGGCTGGCGACAACTATGGCTACACCTTC.

This clonotype has just a few counts. The rearrangement links TRBV5-1 to TRBJ1-2; no definite D call. This CDR3 spans 17 amino acids. Per the germline V gene, CDR1 is SGHRS and CDR2 is YFSETQ. The V end was cut by 0 bases, the J end by 0 bases, with 15 bases between. CDR3 DNA: TGCGCCAGCAGCTTGGATGGAGTTTTCACCGCTAACTATGGCTACACCTTC. It specifies CASSLDGVFTANYGYTF.

Of note for this clonotype: With a much larger clone just one base away, this may be a read error. The chain couples TRBV20-1 to TRBJ2-4; 8 bases align to TRBD1. This CDR3 comprises 17 residues. V was clipped by 2 bases and J by 9 bases; unmatched bases: 18. Germline V CDR1 and CDR2: DFQATT, SNEGSKA (reference sequence). CDR3 DNA sequence: TGCAGTGCTAGACGGGATACGACAGGGGTGGTTCGTAGCATTCAGTACTTC. The encoded protein is CSARRDTTGVVRSIQYF.

This chain links TRBV6-6 with TRBJ2-1, with D hard to call. The ends were cut back, 10 bases at V and 0 bases at J, with 10 bases in the middle. Germline V gene data show CDR1 as MNHNY and CDR2 as SVGAGI (reference sequence). The CDR3 is made up of 13 amino acids. This CDR3 reads CATKTSSYNEQFF. CDR3 in DNA: TGTGCCACCAAGACAAGCTCCTACAATGAGCAGTTCTTC.

In this sample, this clonotype turned up many times. This sequence joins TRBV9 and TRBJ2-2, with 11 bases lining up with TRBD2. Unmatched junction bases numbered 1, after V lost 0 bases and J lost 3 bases. Germline CDR1 and CDR2: SGDLS and YYNGEE. The CDR3 is 16 residues long. The CDR3 coding sequence is TGTGCCAGCAGCGTAGGGACTAGCGGGTACACCGGGGAGCTGTTTTTT. Its protein product is CASSVGTSGYTGELFF.

This clonotype was detected many times. This chain connects TRBV6-6 to TRBJ2-7; D is unclear. Germline values: CDR1 MNHNY, CDR2 SVGAGI (reference sequence). Trimming shortened V by 2 bases and J by 0 bases, and 11 bases separated the two germline ends. CDR3 length: 15 residues. The CDR3 protein is CASSYLLGSSYEQYF. In DNA form, the CDR3 reads TGTGCCAGCAGTTACCTCCTGGGTAGCTCCTACGAGCAGTACTTC.

In this sample, this clonotype is medium-sized. The V call is TRBV4-2, the J call TRBJ1-1; 10 bases map to TRBD1. The CDR3 loop spans 14 amino acids. Germline CDR1 LGHNA, CDR2 YNFKEQ. The V segment lost 3 bases and the J segment 14 bases; nucleotides outside the gene matches: 12. As DNA, the CDR3 is TGTGCCAGCAGCCACCGGGACAGGGGCACAGAAGTCTTCTTT. Encoded protein: CASSHRDRGTEVFF.

Ten or more counts support this clonotype. The chain uses TRBV12-3 or TRBV12-4 and TRBJ2-1; 10 bases fit TRBD2. The CDR3 is 18 amino acids. V was pared by 4 bases and J by 0 bases, with 9 bases of the junction left unmatched. This CDR3 reads CASSSPGTSATSYNEQFF. The CDR3 nucleotides are TGTGCCAGCAGTTCGCCCGGGACTAGCGCTACCTCCTACAATGAGCAGTTCTTC.

Many counts were recorded for this clonotype. The chain recombines TRBV24-1 with TRBJ2-1; TRBD2 matches 11 bases. The trim removed 8 bases at V and 15 bases at J, leaving 11 bases unmatched. From germline, CDR1 is KGHDR and CDR2 SFDVKD. The CDR3 runs 13 residues. CDR3 sequence: CATTGTSGHHLFF. CDR3 DNA: TGTGCCACCACTGGGACTAGCGGCCATCATCTGTTCTTC.

CDR3: CSATKPLAGGITDTQYF. The CDR3 region has the DNA TGCAGTGCTACTAAACCACTAGCGGGAGGGATCACAGATACGCAGTATTTT. The gene calls are TRBV20-1 and TRBJ2-3; 13 nucleotides line up with TRBD2. The V gene's germline CDR1 is DFQATT and CDR2 SNEGSKA (reference sequence). The CDR3 loop spans 17 amino acids. V lost 4 bases and J lost 2; bases outside the gene matches: 9.

This clonotype has a handful of counts. CDR3 coding DNA: TGCGCCAGCAGCCCTCAGTATCCGGGAGGTGAAAAACTGTTTTTT. It translates to CASSPQYPGGEKLFF. The chain combines TRBV5-1 with TRBJ1-4, with D hard to call. With 4 bases removed from V and 7 bases from J, the gap between germline ends came to 17 bases. This CDR3 contains 15 residues. CDR1 and CDR2 (germline): SGHRS, YFSETQ.

This clonotype appeared many times. The gene calls are TRBV20-1 and TRBJ2-5; possibly TRBD2 for D (6 bases). Trimming stripped 2 bases from V and 2 bases from J, with 12 bases between. Per the germline V gene, CDR1 is DFQATT and CDR2 is SNEGSKA (reference sequence). CDR3 length: 14 amino acids. The CDR3 DNA reads as TGCAGTGCTAGATCCCCGACTAGACAAGAGACCCAGTACTTC. It translates to CSARSPTRQETQYF.

This clonotype was detected ten times or more. The chain is built from TRBV6-6 and TRBJ1-5, with 9 bases identical to TRBD1. The CDR3 contains 16 residues. Germline V gene sequence: CDR1 MNHNY, CDR2 SVGAGI (reference sequence). J lost 4 bases, V lost 3 bases, and 7 bases had no gene match. The chain's CDR3 is CASSYRDRVSNQPQHF. The CDR3, as DNA: TGTGCCAGCAGTTATAGGGACAGGGTATCAAATCAGCCCCAGCATTTT.

There are many counts of this clonotype. The rearrangement links TRBV20-1 to TRBJ2-6; D ambiguous. CDR3 length: 15 amino acids. V lost 2 bases and J 4 bases, leaving 12 bases between the germline ends. Per germline, CDR1 DFQATT and CDR2 SNEGSKA (reference sequence). Here the CDR3 reads CSARYRPLGANVLTF. The CDR3 coding sequence is TGCAGTGCTAGATATCGACCACTCGGGGCCAACGTCCTGACTTTC.

The CDR3 DNA is TGTGCCAGCAGTTTATTAGGAGGGGGCAACACTGAAGCTTTCTTT. As protein: CASSLLGGGNTEAFF. The gene calls are TRBV6-6 and TRBJ1-1; TRBD1 aligns across 7 bases. Germline CDR1 is MNHNY and CDR2 is SVGAGI (reference sequence). CDR3 size: 15 residues. V gave up 4 bases and J gave up 2 bases; unmatched junction bases: 7.

There are many counts of this clonotype. The chain links TRBV18 to TRBJ2-5; a possible D gene is TRBD2 (6 bases). The CDR3 covers 16 residues. Trimming shortened V by 1 base and J by 1 base, and 13 bases separated the two germline ends. The germline V gene encodes CDR1 KGHSH and CDR2 LQKENI. This CDR3 reads CASSPRTGAPQETQYF. The CDR3 DNA is TGTGCCAGCTCACCACGGACGGGAGCGCCCCAAGAGACCCAGTACTTC.

This clonotype occurred many times. Germline and junction disagree at one end, which may indicate a read error. The rearrangement uses TRBV4-2 and TRBJ2-2; TRBD1 matches 7 bases. The V gene's germline CDR1 is LGHNA and CDR2 YNFKEQ. This CDR3 has 15 residues. CDR3 amino acids: CASSQDNRGTGQLYF. CDR3 bases: TGTGCCAGCAGCCAAGATAACAGGGGCACCGGGCAGCTCTACTTT.

This clonotype was counted only a few times. The rearrangement joins TRBV20-1 to TRBJ2-3; maybe TRBD1 (6 bases). Germline V gene lookup returns CDR1 DFQATT and CDR2 SNEGSKA (reference sequence). The CDR3 is 13 residues long. The ends were cut back, 6 bases at V and 0 bases at J, with 10 bases in the middle. CDR3 protein: CSAGQTSTDTQYF. CDR3 DNA: TGCAGTGCCGGACAGACTAGCACAGATACGCAGTATTTT.

Ten or more counts support this clonotype. V and J are TRBV5-1 and TRBJ1-1; 7 bases match TRBD1. The CDR3 contains 14 residues. Germline lookup yields CDR1 SGHRS and CDR2 YFSETQ. V lost 4 bases and J lost 6; bases outside the gene matches: 9. The CDR3, as DNA: TGCGCCAGCAGCCCGCGAGGGACAGCTCCTGAAGCTTTCTTT. Its translation: CASSPRGTAPEAFF.

This clonotype was detected ten times or more. The chain has TRBV29-1 and TRBJ2-2, with D possibly being TRBD1 (5 bases). Trimming stripped 6 bases from V and 3 bases from J, with 20 bases between. The CDR3 length is 16 residues. The germline V gene encodes CDR1 SQVTM and CDR2 ANQGSEA. The CDR3 region has the DNA TGCAGCGTGTTACAGGACAAATTGCTATACACCGGGGAGCTGTTTTTT. It encodes CSVLQDKLLYTGELFF.